This record looks at one T cell receptor beta chain sequence and its context. The antigen remains unidentified. The sample comes from a study of cytomegalovirus exposure and HLA in healthy donors. Regarding the study as a whole: The investigators catalogued 150 or so TCR beta chains as cytomegalovirus-associated.

The PCR employed 60 Vbeta primers together with 13 Jbeta primers. The method was immunoSEQ multiplex PCR; TCRdb's version includes in-frame clones alone and lacks a portion of them. The sample gives 100,000 to 150,000 clones, around 79% of which show up once; roughly 6% is in the top ten. Specimen: PBMCs. The sequence came from a woman aged 35 to 49 in good health and CMV-seronegative.

The CDR3 protein is CASSLQGITEAFF. CDR3 sequence (DNA): TGTGCCAGCAGCTTACAGGGGATCACTGAAGCTTTCTTT. V and J are TRBV13 and TRBJ1-1, with a tentative D call TRBD1 (6 bases). The V end was cut by 2 bases, the J end by 4 bases, with 8 bases between. CDR1 and CDR2 (germline): PRHDT, FYEKMQ (reference sequence). CDR3 length: 13 amino acids.